This T cell receptor beta chain emerged from a study of OX40 agonist ivuxolimab in advanced cancers. Trimming shortened V by 5 bases and J by 0 bases, and 11 bases separated the two germline ends. Germline V gene sequence: CDR1 LNHDA, CDR2 SQIVND (reference sequence). CDR3 length: 15 amino acids. This table comes from immunoSEQ multiplex PCR, and its TCRdb copy is limited to in-frame clones, with some not included. Of around 70,000 clones listed, roughly 80% are singletons. The sequencing used CD4+ or CD8+ T cells sorted from blood, collected in a trial of the OX40 agonist ivuxolimab. The source is an adult with an advanced solid tumor such as melanoma, head and neck, liver or kidney cancer. The genes are TRBV19 and TRBJ1-3, with no clear D. The CDR3 loop reads CASSLRTDSGNTIYF. The CDR3 bases are TGTGCCAGTAGTCTCCGGACGGACTCTGGAAACACCATATATTTT. Full variable domain (missing parts from reference TRBV19 and TRBJ1-3): DGGITQSPKYLFRKEGQNVTLSCEQNLNHDAMYWYRQDPGQGLRLIYYSQIVNDFQKGDIAEGYSVSREKKESFPLTVTSAQKNPTAFYLCASSLRTDSGNTIYFGEGSWLTVV.